The 13 T cell receptor beta chains below come from one sample, sequenced in a study of T cell responses to AZD1222 COVID-19 vaccine. Repertoires were generated with immunoSEQ multiplex PCR, while TCRdb's copy carries only in-frame clones and drops some. The data contain fewer than 200,000 clones, 70% to 90% of them seen just once; the ten biggest clones take up roughly 10%. The sample was peripheral blood, taken 28 days after the second AZD1222 dose. The receptors shown here come from an adult who received the AZD1222 COVID-19 vaccine.

The rearrangement links TRBV16 to TRBJ2-3; D is unresolved. Germline V gives CDR1 KGHSY, CDR2 FQNENV. The V end lost 6 bases, the J end lost 6 bases, and 10 bases lay between the germline ends. This CDR3 is 12 amino acids long. DNA for the CDR3: TGTGCCAGCAGTTTCTTACAGGATACGCAGTATTTT. Its protein is CASSFLQDTQYF.

The V call is TRBV7-3, the J call TRBJ2-2; 7 bases align to TRBD2. The CDR3 consists of 16 residues. CDR1 and CDR2 from the germline V gene are SGHTA and FQGTGA. J was trimmed by 5 bases and V by 4 bases; bases with no gene match: 10. CDR3 sequence reads: CASSSLGGAGTGELFF. Written as DNA, the CDR3 is TGTGCCAGCAGCTCCCTCGGGGGAGCGGGAACCGGGGAGCTGTTTTTT.

The chain combines TRBV7-3 with TRBJ2-5, with a possible D match to TRBD1 (6 bases). Germline V lookup: CDR1 SGHTA, CDR2 FQGTGA. The ends were cut back, 2 bases at V and 5 bases at J, with 9 bases in the middle. CDR3 length equals 13 residues. The CDR3 protein is CASSLARGETQYF. The CDR3 coding sequence is TGTGCCAGCAGCTTAGCCAGGGGTGAGACCCAGTACTTC.

This chain connects TRBV5-1 to TRBJ1-5; D gene unclear. There are 15 residues in the CDR3. Germline V gives CDR1 SGHRS, CDR2 YFSETQ. Between the trimmed V and J ends, which lost 5 bases and 0 bases, there was a span of 12 bases. The CDR3: CASRQHSDSNQPQHF. The CDR3 DNA reads as TGCGCCAGCAGGCAGCACAGTGATAGCAATCAGCCCCAGCATTTT.

A word on this clone: This CDR3 is also generated by other DNA sequences in the sample. The chain carries TRBV9 and TRBJ1-5, with 10 bases fitting TRBD1. The V segment lost 0 bases and the J segment 4 bases; nucleotides outside the gene matches: 1. The germline V gene encodes CDR1 SGDLS and CDR2 YYNGEE. The CDR3 has 15 amino acids. This CDR3 is CASSVGDRGNQPQHF. The DNA for the CDR3 is TGTGCCAGCAGCGTAGGGGACAGGGGTAATCAGCCCCAGCATTTT.

The chain has TRBV3-1 (or the pseudogene TRBV3-2) and TRBJ2-3; unclear D gene. The germline V gene encodes CDR1 LGHDT and CDR2 YNNKEL (reference sequence). V lost 4 bases and J 5 bases, leaving 7 bases between the germline ends. CDR3 length: 12 amino acids. As DNA, the CDR3 is TGTGCCAGCAGCCCCTTAGGAGATACGCAGTATTTT. Protein sequence: CASSPLGDTQYF.

The genes are TRBV13 and TRBJ2-2; TRBD1 agrees at 7 bases. Unmatched junction bases numbered 5, after V lost 4 bases and J lost 6 bases. Germline V gene sequence: CDR1 PRHDT, CDR2 FYEKMQ (reference sequence). The CDR3 extends over 14 amino acids. The CDR3 region is CASSSTGRAGELFF. CDR3 bases: TGTGCCAGCAGCTCGACAGGGCGGGCCGGGGAGCTGTTTTTT.

This sequence joins TRBV3-1 (or the pseudogene TRBV3-2) and TRBJ1-1; no clear D gene. This CDR3 contains 12 residues. Germline V lookup: CDR1 LGHDT, CDR2 YNNKEL (reference sequence). Deletions cut 4 bases from V and 8 bases from J, with 11 bases between. Here the CDR3 reads CASSLAQREAFF. The CDR3, as DNA: TGTGCCAGCAGCCTCGCCCAGAGGGAAGCTTTCTTT.

The chain combines TRBV27 with TRBJ1-4; D may be TRBD1 (5 bases). V shed 5 bases and J shed 6 bases, with 13 bases lying between them. CDR1 is MNHEY, CDR2 SMNVEV, per germline (reference sequence). The CDR3 sequence is 14 residues long. The CDR3 is CASSLGGDHEKLFF. CDR3 DNA: TGTGCCAGCAGTCTAGGCGGGGACCATGAAAAACTGTTTTTT.

The chain joins TRBV19 to TRBJ1-6, with D hard to call. V lost 4 bases and J lost 9, with 13 bases in between. Germline V gives CDR1 LNHDA, CDR2 SQIVND (reference sequence). This CDR3 contains 14 residues. The CDR3 DNA reads as TGTGCCAGTAGTACCTCCGGGATAGGTTCACCCCTCCACTTT. Translating it yields CASSTSGIGSPLHF. The whole variable domain, remainder taken from reference TRBV19 and TRBJ1-6, is DGGITQSPKYLFRKEGQNVTLSCEQNLNHDAMYWYRQDPGQGLRLIYYSQIVNDFQKGDIAEGYSVSREKKESFPLTVTSAQKNPTAFYLCASSTSGIGSPLHFGNGTRLTVT.

The DNA for the CDR3 is TGTGCCAGCAGCGTAGGGTTGGGCAGGGGCCAGGGGTATGGCTACACCTTC. Encoded protein: CASSVGLGRGQGYGYTF. The chain is built from TRBV9 and TRBJ1-2; tentatively, D is TRBD1 (6 bases). The CDR3 has 17 amino acids. V was shortened by 0 bases and J by 5 bases, with 20 bases between the two germline ends. CDR1 SGDLS and CDR2 YYNGEE come from the germline V gene. Combining the CDR3 with reference TRBV9 and TRBJ1-2 gives the whole variable domain DSGVTQTPKHLITATGQRVTLRCSPRSGDLSVYWYQQSLDQGLQFLIQYYNGEERAKGNILERFSAQQFPDLHSELNLSSLELGDSALYFCASSVGLGRGQGYGYTFGSGTRLTVV.

V and J are TRBV6-5 and TRBJ2-5; 9 bases agree with TRBD1. Germline loops: CDR1 MNHEY, CDR2 SVGAGI. The CDR3 spans 15 residues. J lost 4 bases, V lost 5 bases, and 8 bases had no gene match. CDR3 amino acids: CASSTGQGKGETQYF. The CDR3 region has the DNA TGTGCCAGCAGTACCGGACAGGGGAAGGGAGAGACCCAGTACTTC.

The V gene is TRBV28, the J gene TRBJ1-3; D call uncertain. This CDR3 comprises 17 residues. The V end was cut by 9 bases, the J end by 0 bases, with 21 bases between. In germline, CDR1 is MDHEN, CDR2 SYDVKM. The CDR3 sequence is CASAGLSPIISGNTIYF. CDR3 bases: TGTGCCAGTGCGGGCTTATCCCCTATAATCTCTGGAAACACCATATATTTT.